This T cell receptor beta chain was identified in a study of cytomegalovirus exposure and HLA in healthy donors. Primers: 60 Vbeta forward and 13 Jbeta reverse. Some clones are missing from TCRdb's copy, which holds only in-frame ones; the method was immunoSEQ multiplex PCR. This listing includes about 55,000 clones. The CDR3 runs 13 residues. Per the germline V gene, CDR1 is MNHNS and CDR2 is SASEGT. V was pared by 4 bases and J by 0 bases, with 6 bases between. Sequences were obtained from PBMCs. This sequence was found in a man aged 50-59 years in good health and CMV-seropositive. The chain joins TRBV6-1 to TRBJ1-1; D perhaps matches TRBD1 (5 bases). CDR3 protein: CASSGTMNTEAFF. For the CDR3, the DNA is TGTGCCAGCAGTGGGACAATGAACACTGAAGCTTTCTTT.